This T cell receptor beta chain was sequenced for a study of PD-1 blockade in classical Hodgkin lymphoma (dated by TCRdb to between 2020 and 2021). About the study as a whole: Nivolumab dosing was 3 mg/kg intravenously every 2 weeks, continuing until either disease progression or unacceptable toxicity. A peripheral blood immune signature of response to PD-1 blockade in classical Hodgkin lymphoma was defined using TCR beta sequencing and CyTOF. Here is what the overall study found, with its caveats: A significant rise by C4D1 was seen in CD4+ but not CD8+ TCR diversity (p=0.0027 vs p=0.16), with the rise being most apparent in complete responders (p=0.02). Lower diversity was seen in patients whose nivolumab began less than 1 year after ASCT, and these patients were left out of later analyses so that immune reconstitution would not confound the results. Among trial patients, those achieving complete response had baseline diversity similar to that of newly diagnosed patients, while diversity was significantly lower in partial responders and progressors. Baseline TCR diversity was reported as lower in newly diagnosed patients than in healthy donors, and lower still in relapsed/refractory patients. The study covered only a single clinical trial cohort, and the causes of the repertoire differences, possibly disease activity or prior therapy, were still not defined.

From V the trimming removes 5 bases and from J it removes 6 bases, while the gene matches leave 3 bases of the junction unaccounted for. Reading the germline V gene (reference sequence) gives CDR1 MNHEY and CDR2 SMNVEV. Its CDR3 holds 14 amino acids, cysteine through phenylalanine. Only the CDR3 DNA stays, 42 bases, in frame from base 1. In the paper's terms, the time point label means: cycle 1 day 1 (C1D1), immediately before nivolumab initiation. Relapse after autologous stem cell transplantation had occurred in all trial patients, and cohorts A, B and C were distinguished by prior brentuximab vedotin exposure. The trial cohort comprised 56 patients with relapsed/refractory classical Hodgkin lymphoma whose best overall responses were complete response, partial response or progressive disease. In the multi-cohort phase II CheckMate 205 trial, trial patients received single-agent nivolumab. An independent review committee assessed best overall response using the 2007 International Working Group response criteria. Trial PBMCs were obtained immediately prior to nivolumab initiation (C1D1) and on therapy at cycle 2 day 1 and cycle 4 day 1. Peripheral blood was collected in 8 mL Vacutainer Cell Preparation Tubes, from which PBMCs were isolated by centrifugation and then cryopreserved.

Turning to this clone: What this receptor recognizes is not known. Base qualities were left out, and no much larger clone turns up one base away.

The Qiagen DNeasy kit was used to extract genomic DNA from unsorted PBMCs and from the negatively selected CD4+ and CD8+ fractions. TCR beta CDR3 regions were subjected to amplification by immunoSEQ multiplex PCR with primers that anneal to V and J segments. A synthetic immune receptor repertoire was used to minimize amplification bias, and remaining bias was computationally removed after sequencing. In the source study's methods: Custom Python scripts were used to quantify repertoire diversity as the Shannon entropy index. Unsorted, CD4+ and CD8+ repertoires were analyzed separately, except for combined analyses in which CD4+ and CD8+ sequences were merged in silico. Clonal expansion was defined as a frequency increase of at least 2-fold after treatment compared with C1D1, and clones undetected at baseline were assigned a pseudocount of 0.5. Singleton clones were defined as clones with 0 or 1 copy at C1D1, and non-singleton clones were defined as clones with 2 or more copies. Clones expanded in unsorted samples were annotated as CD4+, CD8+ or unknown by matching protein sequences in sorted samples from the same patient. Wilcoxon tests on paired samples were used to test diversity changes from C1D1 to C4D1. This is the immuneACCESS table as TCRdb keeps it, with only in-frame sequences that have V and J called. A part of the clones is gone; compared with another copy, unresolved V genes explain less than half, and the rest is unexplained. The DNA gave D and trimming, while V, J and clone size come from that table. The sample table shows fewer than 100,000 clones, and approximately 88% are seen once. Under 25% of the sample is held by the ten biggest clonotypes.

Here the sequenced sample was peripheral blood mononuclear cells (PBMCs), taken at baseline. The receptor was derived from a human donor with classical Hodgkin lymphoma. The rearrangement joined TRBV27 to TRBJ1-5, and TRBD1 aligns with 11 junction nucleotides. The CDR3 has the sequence CASSAGTGGQPQHF. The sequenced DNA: TGTGCCAGCAGTGCGGGGACAGGGGGTCAGCCCCAGCATTTT.